This T cell receptor beta chain was documented in a study of blood T cell repertoires in COVID-19. Study information: Spain, Italy and the United States supplied samples that represented acute and convalescent COVID-19. The analysed material was cDNA or gDNA that came from T cells, B-cell-depleted T cells, or PBMCs.

The Seattle patients joined while their infection was active and were tracked longitudinally afterward. Under the authors' procedure: The authors estimated nucleated cell counts from reference gene primer amplification. Produced via immunoSEQ multiplex PCR; TCRdb's table is partial and in-frame only. That table supplies the V and J calls and clone size; D and trimming were determined from the DNA. The sample yields more than 350,000 clones, about 87% seen once. Sequencing was carried out using peripheral blood. The sequence derives from a woman aged 25 to 39 with COVID-19, enrolled during active disease.

CDR3 region: CASRDRVGQPQHF. Here the CDR3 DNA reads TGTGCCAGCAGGGACAGGGTAGGGCAGCCCCAGCATTTT. This chain uses TRBV6-6 with TRBJ1-5; 8 positions agree with TRBD1. The germline gives CDR1 MNHNY, CDR2 SVGAGI (reference sequence). The CDR3 loop spans 13 amino acids. Trimming took 6 bases from V and 7 from J; bases not matched to a gene: 5.